These 15 T cell receptor beta chains share one sample of origin, sequenced in a study of blood T cells in healthy people across ages (dated by TCRdb to the mid-2010s). The receptor library was made with 5' RACE. The sequencer listed for this sample is Illumina HiSeq 2500. A second PCR of about 6 to 12 cycles was run with a J-beta primer mix and a sample-barcoded 5' primer. In TCRdb, the public reads were trimmed at Q25 with fastp and aligned with MiXCR, with productive beta chains retained. Each entry merges the rows of one CDR3 protein and shows their most common DNA and genes. The sample table contains 600,000 to 850,000 distinct CDR3 sequences; only one count was recorded for roughly 47% of them. About 20% of the sample belongs to the ten largest clones. The specimen was blood. Every receptor here comes from a woman aged 55-70 years in good health.

This clonotype was detected ten times or more. This chain joins TRBV9 and TRBJ2-1; D is uncertain. Trimming shortened V by 3 bases and J by 7 bases, and 2 bases separated the two germline ends. The CDR3 length is 10 residues. CDR1 and CDR2 (germline): SGDLS, YYNGEE. CDR3 in DNA: TGTGCCAGCAGCGGAAATGAGCAGTTCTTC. It translates to CASSGNEQFF.

The chain couples TRBV7-2 to TRBJ2-1; possible D gene TRBD2, 7 bases. Deletions cut 5 bases from V and 7 bases from J, with 18 bases between. The CDR3 sequence is 15 residues long. Germline values: CDR1 SGHTA, CDR2 FQGNSA. CDR3 in amino acids: CASSQEGGGSNEQFF. The CDR3 DNA reads as TGTGCCAGCAGCCAAGAGGGGGGAGGGTCTAATGAGCAGTTCTTC.

This clonotype was seen at least ten times. The chain couples TRBV6-2 or TRBV6-3 to TRBJ2-5, with D tentatively TRBD2 (6 bases). This CDR3 spans 15 amino acids. V lost 6 bases, J lost 5 bases, and 19 bases lay in between. The germline V gene has CDR1 MNHEY and CDR2 SVGEGT. The CDR3 nucleotides are TGTGCCAGCAGCCACGGGGGAGCCTCTCCGGAGACCCAGTACTTC. It codes for CASSHGGASPETQYF.

The chain joins TRBV20-1 to TRBJ2-3; D remains ambiguous. The length of the CDR3 is 12 residues. V gave up 1 base and J gave up 2 bases, with 4 bases separating them. CDR1 DFQATT and CDR2 SNEGSKA come from the germline V gene (reference sequence). CDR3 in amino acids: CSARVTTDTQYF. CDR3 coding DNA: TGCAGTGCTAGAGTCACCACAGATACGCAGTATTTT.

Only a few counts were recorded for this clonotype. A much bigger clone sits one base away, suggesting this may be a read error. V is TRBV4-2 and J is TRBJ2-3, with 8 bases that match TRBD2. The ends lost 0 bases at V and 0 bases at J; junction bases unmatched: 2. The V gene's germline CDR1 is LGHNA and CDR2 YNFKEQ. The CDR3 consists of 16 residues. The CDR3 is CASSQELAASTDTQYF. Here the CDR3 DNA reads TGTGCCAGCAGCCAAGAACTAGCGGCTAGCACAGATACGCAGTATTTT.

This clonotype was observed a few times. The chain employs TRBV9 and TRBJ2-7; perhaps D is TRBD1 or TRBD2 (5 bases each). V was trimmed by 0 bases and J by 6 bases, leaving 10 bases between them. The CDR3 length is 13 residues. Germline loops: CDR1 SGDLS, CDR2 YYNGEE. The CDR3 reads CASSVGGGSEQYF. The CDR3 DNA follows: TGTGCCAGCAGCGTAGGTGGGGGAAGCGAGCAGTACTTC.

V and J are TRBV15 and TRBJ2-5; 10 positions match TRBD1. V shed 0 bases, J shed 3 bases, and the junction held 4 bases outside the gene matches. Germline V CDR1 and CDR2: LNHNV, YYDKDF (reference sequence). The CDR3 runs to 16 residues. The DNA of the CDR3 is TGTGCCACCAGCAGAGAGAAAGGACAGGGGGAAGAGACCCAGTACTTC. This codes for CATSREKGQGEETQYF.

The chain carries TRBV7-2 and TRBJ2-7; TRBD1 is a possible D gene (6 bases). The V gene lost 1 base and the J gene lost 0 bases, with 16 bases spanning the gap. Germline CDR1 SGHTA, CDR2 FQGNSA. This CDR3 is 17 amino acids long. In DNA, the CDR3 is TGTGCCAGCAGCTTAGACCGTCGGACAGCCTACTCCTACGAGCAGTACTTC. Amino acid sequence: CASSLDRRTAYSYEQYF.

The chain links TRBV21-1 to TRBJ2-3; the table's D call, TRBD2, was not checked against the DNA. TRBV21-1 is termed a pseudogene. The CDR3 consists of 15 residues. The DNA for the CDR3 is TGTGCCAGTCCCCTACAGACTAGAACCCCAGATACGCAGTATTTT. Translated, it gives CASPLQTRTPDTQYF.

CDR3 loop: CASSQDTRGRAFF. The CDR3 DNA follows: TGTGCCAGCAGCCAAGACACCAGAGGACGAGCTTTCTTT. This sequence joins TRBV3-1 and TRBJ1-1; D call uncertain. CDR1 and CDR2 from the germline V gene are LGHDT and YNNKEL (reference sequence). CDR3 length: 13 residues. Trimming left V 0 bases short and J 10 bases short, with 12 bases between.

The chain is built from TRBV7-2 and TRBJ2-1; D possibly uses TRBD1 or TRBD2 (5 bases each). CDR3 length: 15 amino acids. Between the trimmed V and J ends, which lost 1 base and 6 bases, there was a span of 13 bases. CDR1 and CDR2 (germline): SGHTA, FQGNSA. For the CDR3, the DNA is TGTGCCAGCAGCTTAGAGGGACCAGGCTTCAATGAGCAGTTCTTC. It encodes CASSLEGPGFNEQFF.

This rearrangement joins TRBV20-1 to TRBJ1-2, with 8 bases that match TRBD1. The J segment lost 8 bases and the V segment lost 5 bases, leaving 7 bases of the junction unmatched. CDR1 is DFQATT, CDR2 SNEGSKA, per germline (reference sequence). The CDR3 covers 12 residues. As DNA, the CDR3 is TGCAGTGCTTATCAGGGGGCGCTAGGCTACACCTTC. This gives the protein CSAYQGALGYTF.

V is TRBV12-3 or TRBV12-4 and J is TRBJ2-3; 13 bases are a match to TRBD2. The CDR3 has 17 amino acids. Unmatched junction bases numbered 5, after V lost 5 bases and J lost 0 bases. The CDR3 here is CASSPTSGGASTDTQYF. The CDR3 DNA follows: TGTGCCAGCAGTCCAACTAGCGGGGGGGCCAGCACAGATACGCAGTATTTT.

This clonotype has just a few counts. The chain combines TRBV20-1 with TRBJ2-1, with 7 bases aligning to TRBD2. V was pared by 6 bases and J by 9 bases, with 14 bases of the junction left unmatched. Germline V lookup: CDR1 DFQATT, CDR2 SNEGSKA (reference sequence). This CDR3 is 14 amino acids long. In DNA, the CDR3 is TGCAGTGCCTCATCCGGGACTACGGGGGGTGAGCAGTTCTTC. Protein sequence: CSASSGTTGGEQFF.

At least ten counts were recorded for this clonotype. V and J are TRBV6-2 or TRBV6-3 and TRBJ2-5; 9 nucleotides line up with TRBD2. V was clipped by 2 bases and J by 4 bases; unmatched bases: 2. There are 14 residues in the CDR3. From germline, CDR1 is MNHEY and CDR2 SVGEGT. In nucleotides, the CDR3 is TGTGCCAGCAGTTACGGCGGGAGGGCAGAGACCCAGTACTTC. It yields the protein CASSYGGRAETQYF.